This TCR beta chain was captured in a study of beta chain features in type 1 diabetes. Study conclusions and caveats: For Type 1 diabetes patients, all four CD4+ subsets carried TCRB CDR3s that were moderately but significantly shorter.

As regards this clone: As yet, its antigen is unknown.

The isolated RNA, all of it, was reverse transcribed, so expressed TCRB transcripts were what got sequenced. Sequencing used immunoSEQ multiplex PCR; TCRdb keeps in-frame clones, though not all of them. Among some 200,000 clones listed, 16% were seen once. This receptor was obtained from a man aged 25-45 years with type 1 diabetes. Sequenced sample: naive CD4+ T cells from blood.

CDR3 coding DNA: TGTGCCAGCAGTTTAAGAGGGGGATACTCCTACGAGCAGTACTTC. Encoded protein: CASSLRGGYSYEQYF. The gene calls are TRBV28 and TRBJ2-7, with D perhaps TRBD1 (6 bases). This CDR3 region has 15 residues. Trimming pared 2 bases from V and 0 bases from J, leaving 11 bases between. Germline V gives CDR1 MDHEN, CDR2 SYDVKM.